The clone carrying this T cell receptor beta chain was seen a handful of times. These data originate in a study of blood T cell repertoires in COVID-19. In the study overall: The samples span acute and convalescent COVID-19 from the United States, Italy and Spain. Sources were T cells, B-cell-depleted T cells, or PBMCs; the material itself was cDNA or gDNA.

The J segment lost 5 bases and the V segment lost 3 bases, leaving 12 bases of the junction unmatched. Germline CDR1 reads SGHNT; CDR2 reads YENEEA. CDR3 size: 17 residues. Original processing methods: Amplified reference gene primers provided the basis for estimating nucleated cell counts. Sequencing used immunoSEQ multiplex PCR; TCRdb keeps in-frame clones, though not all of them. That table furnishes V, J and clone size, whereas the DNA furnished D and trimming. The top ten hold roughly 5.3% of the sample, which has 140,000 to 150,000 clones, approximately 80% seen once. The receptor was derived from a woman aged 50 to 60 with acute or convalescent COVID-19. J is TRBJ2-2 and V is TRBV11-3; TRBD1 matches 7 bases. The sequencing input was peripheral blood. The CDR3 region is CASSFQRGQAATGELFF. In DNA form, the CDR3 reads TGTGCCAGCAGCTTCCAACGCGGACAGGCGGCGACCGGGGAGCTGTTTTTT.